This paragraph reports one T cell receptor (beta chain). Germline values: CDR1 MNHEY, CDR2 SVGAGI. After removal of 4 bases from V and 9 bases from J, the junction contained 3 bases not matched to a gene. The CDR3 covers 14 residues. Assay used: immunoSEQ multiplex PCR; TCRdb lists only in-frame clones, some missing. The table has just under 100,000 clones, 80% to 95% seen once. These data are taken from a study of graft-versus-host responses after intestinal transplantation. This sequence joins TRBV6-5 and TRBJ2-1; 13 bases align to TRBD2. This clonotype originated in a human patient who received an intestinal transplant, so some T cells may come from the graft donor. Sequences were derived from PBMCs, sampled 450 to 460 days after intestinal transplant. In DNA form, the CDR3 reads TGTGCCAGCAGTTGGACTAGCGGGGGAACTGAGCAGTTCTTC. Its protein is CASSWTSGGTEQFF.